The sequence of this T cell receptor (beta chain) was determined in a study of cytomegalovirus exposure and HLA in healthy donors. The V end was cut by 8 bases, the J end by 12 bases, with 14 bases between. CDR3 length: 11 amino acids. The germline V gene has CDR1 MGHDK and CDR2 SYGVNS. Vbeta (60) and Jbeta (13) primers were used in the PCR. The assay was immunoSEQ multiplex PCR, and TCRdb's table has in-frame clones only and misses some. The sample has 78,000 or so clones, roughly 65% seen once; the top ten hold approximately 4%. The TCR sequence derives from a male donor in good health and CMV-seropositive. The specimen was PBMCs. The rearrangement links TRBV25-1 to TRBJ2-1, with D maybe TRBD2 (6 bases). This chain's CDR3 is CASGTVTGQFF. CDR3 DNA: TGTGCCAGCGGGACTGTTACGGGGCAGTTCTTC. Combining the CDR3 with reference TRBV25-1 and TRBJ2-1 gives the whole variable domain EADIYQTPRYLVIGTGKKITLECSQTMGHDKMYWYQQDPGMELHLIHYSYGVNSTEKGDLSSESTVSRIRTEHFPLTLESARPSHTSQYLCASGTVTGQFFGPGTRLTVL.